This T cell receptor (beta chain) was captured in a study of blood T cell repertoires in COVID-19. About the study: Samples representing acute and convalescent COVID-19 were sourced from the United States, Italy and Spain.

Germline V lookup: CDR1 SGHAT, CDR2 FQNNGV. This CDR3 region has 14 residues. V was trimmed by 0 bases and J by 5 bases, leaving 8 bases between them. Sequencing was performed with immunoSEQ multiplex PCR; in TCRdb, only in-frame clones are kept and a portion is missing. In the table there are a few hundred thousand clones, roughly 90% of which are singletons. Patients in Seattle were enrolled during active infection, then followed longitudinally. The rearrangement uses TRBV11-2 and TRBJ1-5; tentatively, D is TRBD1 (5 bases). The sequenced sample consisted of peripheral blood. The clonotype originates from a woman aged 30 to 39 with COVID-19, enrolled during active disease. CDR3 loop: CASSLDGGYQPQHF. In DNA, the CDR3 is TGTGCCAGCAGCTTAGATGGGGGGTATCAGCCCCAGCATTTT. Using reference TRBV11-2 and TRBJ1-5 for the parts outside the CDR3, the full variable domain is EAGVAQSPRYKIIEKRQSVAFWCNPISGHATLYWYQQILGQGPKLLIQFQNNGVVDDSQLPKDRFSAERLKGVDSTLKIQPAKLEDSAVYLCASSLDGGYQPQHFGDGTRLSIL.